The 24 T cell receptor beta chains listed next were all sequenced from one sample in a study of shared clonotypes between healthy human individuals. Some clones are missing from TCRdb's copy, which holds only in-frame ones; the method was immunoSEQ multiplex PCR. Of 2 million to 3 million clones in the sample, approximately 90% were seen once. Sequencing used naive CD4+ T cells sorted from blood. Subset defined: CD45RA+ positively selected. All receptors come from a man between 18 and 35 years old in good health.

This chain connects TRBV5-8 to TRBJ2-7; TRBD1 agrees at 7 bases. Trimming removed 4 bases from V and 5 bases from J; junction bases left unmatched: 9. Germline CDR1 SGHTS, CDR2 YDEGEE. The CDR3 is made up of 14 amino acids. The CDR3 sequence: CASSLGTANNEQYF. In DNA, the CDR3 is TGTGCCAGCAGCCTCGGGACAGCCAACAACGAGCAGTACTTC.

This chain uses TRBV7-2 with TRBJ2-7, with a weak D call TRBD1 (6 bases). Trimming removed 3 bases from V and 4 bases from J, with 13 bases in between. Germline-derived CDR1 and CDR2 are SGHTA and FQGNSA. CDR3 length: 14 residues. The CDR3 loop is CASSFRGEAYEQYF. The CDR3, as DNA: TGTGCCAGCAGCTTCAGGGGTGAAGCGTACGAGCAGTACTTC.

DNA of the CDR3: TGTGCCACCAGCAGAGATCCGCAGGGTCTCGAGCCCCAGCATTTT. Amino acid sequence: CATSRDPQGLEPQHF. The chain couples TRBV15 to TRBJ1-5, with a possible D match to TRBD1 (5 bases). CDR3 length equals 15 residues. CDR1 and CDR2 (germline): LNHNV, YYDKDF (reference sequence). Trimming shortened V by 0 bases and J by 8 bases, and 14 bases separated the two germline ends.

The V and J genes are TRBV2 and TRBJ1-4; D may be TRBD1 (5 bases). V lost 8 bases, J lost 0 bases, and 19 bases lay in between. This CDR3 comprises 17 residues. Germline CDR1 reads SNHLY; CDR2 reads FYNNEI. The CDR3 DNA reads TGTGCCAGCGACAGACCCATCAAATCTGCAACTAATGAAAAACTGTTTTTT. Translation gives CASDRPIKSATNEKLFF.

J is TRBJ1-2 and V is TRBV6-1, with D unresolved. V gave up 2 bases and J gave up 3 bases, with 22 bases separating them. CDR3 length: 18 amino acids. CDR1 is MNHNS and CDR2 is SASEGT in the germline V gene. CDR3 sequence: CASSEPPSLSEGDYGYTF. The CDR3 region has the DNA TGTGCCAGCAGTGAACCTCCCTCGTTGAGTGAGGGCGACTATGGCTACACCTTC.

This chain joins TRBV10-2 and TRBJ2-7; D call uncertain. This CDR3 contains 13 residues. Germline V gene lookup returns CDR1 WSHSY and CDR2 SAAADI. V shed 10 bases and J shed 5 bases, with 18 bases lying between them. DNA of the CDR3: TGCGCCACCTCACACACCCGTATAAACGAGCAGTACTTC. Its protein product is CATSHTRINEQYF.

The V and J genes are TRBV4-1 and TRBJ2-3, with D perhaps being TRBD1 or TRBD2 (5 bases each). Germline lookup yields CDR1 MGHRA and CDR2 YSYEKL. Trimming left V 6 bases short and J 4 bases short, with 20 bases between. The CDR3 consists of 16 residues. In DNA, the CDR3 is TGCGCCAGCAGGCTAAGTCGGGACCGGGGTGCAGATACGCAGTATTTT. This encodes CASRLSRDRGADTQYF.

This chain joins TRBV7-9 and TRBJ2-7; D possibly corresponds to TRBD1 (6 bases). The CDR3 is 13 amino acids. Germline CDR1 SEHNR, CDR2 FQNEAQ (reference sequence). The V gene lost 5 bases and the J gene lost 7 bases, with 15 bases spanning the gap. The CDR3 DNA reads as TGTGCCAGCAGCCGATCTGGGGGCCGGGAGCAGTACTTC. Translating gives CASSRSGGREQYF.

The chain joins TRBV20-1 to TRBJ1-1; D might be TRBD1 (6 bases). This CDR3 region has 11 residues. The germline CDR1 and CDR2 sequences are DFQATT and SNEGSKA (reference sequence). The V end lost 4 bases, the J end lost 12 bases, and 15 bases lay between the germline ends. The CDR3 sequence is CSANRGQGTFF. CDR3 coding DNA: TGCAGTGCTAATCGGGGGCAGGGTACTTTCTTT.

This chain uses TRBV5-1 with TRBJ1-1, with 7 positions matching TRBD1. V was clipped by 0 bases and J by 2 bases; unmatched bases: 4. The V gene's germline CDR1 is SGHRS and CDR2 YFSETQ. This CDR3 contains 15 residues. CDR3 in DNA: TGCGCCAGCAGCTTGGACAGGGGCCTCAACACTGAAGCTTTCTTT. Translation: CASSLDRGLNTEAFF.

The V and J genes are TRBV30 and TRBJ2-5; possible D gene TRBD2, 6 bases. The J call may be faulty, since TRBJ2-7 better matches the DNA end. The CDR3 runs to 13 residues. CDR1 is GTSNPN, CDR2 SVGIG, per germline (reference sequence). CDR3 in DNA: TGTGCCCGCTCACCGGGACTGAAGGACGAGCAGTACTTC. Protein: CARSPGLKDEQYF.

The chain combines TRBV7-2 with TRBJ1-5, with unresolved D. V lost 1 base and J lost 5, with 9 bases in between. Germline V gene data show CDR1 as SGHTA and CDR2 as FQGNSA. This CDR3 has 14 amino acids. CDR3 nucleotide sequence: TGTGCCAGCAGCTTAGGGGCAGATTATCAGCCCCAGCATTTT. Its translation is CASSLGADYQPQHF.

In the case of this clone: Different DNA sequences within this sample yield the same CDR3. J is TRBJ2-2 and V is TRBV5-1, with 11 bases aligning to TRBD1. Germline trimming cut 4 bases from V and 4 bases from J; bases unmatched to any gene: 6. Germline CDR1 SGHRS, CDR2 YFSETQ. The CDR3 spans 16 residues. The CDR3 region is CASSLVGQGGTGELFF. The CDR3 DNA reads as TGCGCCAGCAGCCTGGTGGGACAGGGGGGCACCGGGGAGCTGTTTTTT.

As for this clone: Other nucleotide sequences in the sample specify the same CDR3. The chain is built from TRBV9 and TRBJ1-1; the match to TRBD1 covers 7 bases. Trimming cost V 0 bases and J 2 bases; bases outside gene matches: 1. Germline assignment: CDR1 SGDLS and CDR2 YYNGEE. This CDR3 comprises 14 residues. For the CDR3, the DNA is TGTGCCAGCAGCGTAGACAGGGGTAACACTGAAGCTTTCTTT. Its protein product is CASSVDRGNTEAFF.

The V call is TRBV21-1, the J call TRBJ1-2. TRBV21-1 represents a pseudogene. The CDR3 length is 16 residues. The CDR3 DNA reads as TGTGCCAGCAGCAAAGGTCGCGTGAGCCCTAACTATGGCTACACCTTC. It codes for CASSKGRVSPNYGYTF.

The sample holds a few counts of this clone. The chain has TRBV9 and TRBJ1-6; 11 bases align to TRBD1. Trimming removed 3 bases from V and 9 bases from J; junction bases left unmatched: 5. In germline, CDR1 is SGDLS, CDR2 YYNGEE. This CDR3 has 15 residues. The CDR3 DNA reads as TGTGCCAGCAGCGCAACCGGGACAGGGGGTTCACCCCTCCACTTT. This codes for CASSATGTGGSPLHF. The full variable domain, its missing parts supplied by reference TRBV9 and TRBJ1-6, is DSGVTQTPKHLITATGQRVTLRCSPRSGDLSVYWYQQSLDQGLQFLIQYYNGEERAKGNILERFSAQQFPDLHSELNLSSLELGDSALYFCASSATGTGGSPLHFGNGTRLTVT.

In regard to this clone: The same CDR3 also results from other DNA sequences found in this sample. This chain connects TRBV6-5 to TRBJ2-2; TRBD1 aligns across 7 bases. This CDR3 has 16 amino acids. CDR1 MNHEY and CDR2 SVGAGI come from the germline V gene. Trimming at V came to 2 bases and at J to 0 bases, leaving 3 bases not matched to a gene. This chain's CDR3 is CASSYVGTANTGELFF. The CDR3 nucleotides are TGTGCCAGCAGTTACGTCGGGACAGCGAACACCGGGGAGCTGTTTTTT.

The chain uses TRBV7-1 and TRBJ2-7; 8 bases are a match to TRBD1. TRBV7-1 is annotated as an ORF whose role is uncertain. The CDR3 has 15 amino acids. V dropped 6 bases and J dropped 2; count of bases not matched to a gene: 9. The CDR3 reads CASSYGTGDTYEQYF. CDR3 coding DNA: TGTGCCAGCAGTTACGGGACAGGAGATACCTACGAGCAGTACTTC.

This clone was detected once. The sample has other DNA sequences that encode this CDR3 too. The rearrangement links TRBV6-5 to TRBJ1-2; TRBD1 matches at 7 bases. Germline V CDR1 and CDR2: MNHEY, SVGAGI. This CDR3 is built from 14 residues. The V and J ends lost 6 bases and 2 bases, in that order; junction bases with no gene match: 6. CDR3 in DNA: TGTGCCAGCAGAAGAGGGGGCCCAAACTATGGCTACACCTTC. This sequence encodes CASRRGGPNYGYTF.

As to this clone: This CDR3 is also generated by other DNA sequences in the sample. V and J are TRBV10-1 and TRBJ2-3; D is perhaps TRBD2 (5 bases). Germline CDR1 and CDR2: WNHNN and SYGVQD (reference sequence). V dropped 2 bases and J dropped 4 bases, with 13 bases sitting between them. This CDR3 is built from 15 residues. CDR3 residues: CASSESGGGADTQYF. CDR3 nucleotides: TGCGCCAGCAGTGAGAGTGGAGGAGGAGCAGATACGCAGTATTTT.

The gene calls are TRBV18 and TRBJ1-3, with TRBD1 matching 7 bases. Unmatched junction bases numbered 11, after V lost 6 bases and J lost 0 bases. Germline loops: CDR1 KGHSH, CDR2 LQKENI. The CDR3 runs to 17 residues. The CDR3 protein is CASSQTTGDPSGNTIYF. In DNA, the CDR3 is TGTGCCAGCTCTCAGACTACAGGGGACCCCTCTGGAAACACCATATATTTT.

V and J are TRBV5-1 and TRBJ2-3; TRBD1 agrees at 7 bases. There are 16 residues in the CDR3. The germline V gene has CDR1 SGHRS and CDR2 YFSETQ. Germline trimming cut 0 bases from V and 2 bases from J; bases unmatched to any gene: 6. The CDR3 sequence: CASSLGSTGTTDTQYF. The CDR3 DNA reads as TGCGCCAGCAGCTTGGGATCGACAGGGACCACAGATACGCAGTATTTT.

As DNA, the CDR3 is TGCGCCAGCAGTTCCGGGACTAGCGGTTATGAGCAGTTCTTC. This sequence encodes CASSSGTSGYEQFF. This rearrangement joins TRBV5-1 to TRBJ2-1; the match to TRBD2 covers 11 bases. In germline, CDR1 is SGHRS, CDR2 YFSETQ. The CDR3 has 14 residues. Germline trimming cut 5 bases from V and 8 bases from J; bases unmatched to any gene: 6.

The rearrangement joins TRBV9 to TRBJ2-2; D unclear. The V and J ends lost 0 bases and 3 bases respectively, with 12 bases between them. The CDR3 length is 16 residues. Germline loops: CDR1 SGDLS, CDR2 YYNGEE. CDR3: CASSVVWQPDTGELFF. The CDR3 DNA follows: TGTGCCAGCAGCGTAGTGTGGCAGCCTGACACCGGGGAGCTGTTTTTT.